A selection of T cell receptor beta chains follows, all from one sample in a study of blood T cell repertoires in COVID-19. Repertoires were generated with immunoSEQ multiplex PCR, while TCRdb's copy carries only in-frame clones and drops some. The data hold more than 300,000 clones, with about nine tenths observed a single time. Material: PBMCs or T cells enriched from blood (not recorded which). These receptors all stem from a woman aged 18-35 years who had recovered from COVID-19. CDR3s leave out the opening cysteine and the closing phenylalanine or tryptophan.

>TRBJ1-5|TRBV18
ASSPYPVQPQH
>TRBJ1-2|TRBV6-6
ASRLPPQEGYT
>TRBJ1-2|TRBV5-1
ASKPGTGVNYGYT
>TRBJ1-4|TRBV2
ASRTGEVRGEKLF
>TRBJ2-1|TRBV16
ASSPGEFSYNEQF
>TRBJ2-4|TRBV24-1
ATSDPGQQNIQY
>TRBJ1-2|TRBV3-1/TRBV3-2
ASSEMTGSYGYT
>TRBJ2-2|TRBV6-5
ASRTGASNTGELF
>TRBJ1-1|TRBV4-1
ASSRGQGPLGAEAF
>TRBJ1-2|TRBV30
AWNRGVGYT
>TRBJ1-2|TRBV7-3
ASSLTSSGSGYT
>TRBJ2-7|TRBV6-2/TRBV6-3
ASSYSRGQVAYEQY
>TRBJ2-7|TRBV19
ASSFGQGYEQY
>TRBJ2-7|TRBV12-3/TRBV12-4
ASSLGRSYEQY
>TRBJ2-3|TRBV9
ASSVGGVAGGLRTTDTQY
>TRBJ2-3|TRBV11-2
ASSISYSGSFGDTQY
>TRBJ1-6|TRBV3-1/TRBV3-2
ASNRQGTWNSPLH
>TRBJ2-7|TRBV19
ASSIAAGASYEQY
>TRBJ1-2|TRBV4-1
ASSDNFYGYT
>TRBJ2-3|TRBV6-6
ATSGLAGLTDTQY
>TRBJ1-4|TRBV3-1/TRBV3-2
ASSERTGGKGEKLF
>TRBJ2-1|TRBV19
ASSKATGTSYNEQF
>TRBJ1-3|TRBV11-2
ASSLADPQGVYGNTIY
>TRBJ1-5|TRBV12-5
ASGLAEGPQH
>TRBJ1-1|TRBV18
ASSPQTGSRGTEAF
>TRBJ2-7|TRBV24-1
ATSDFNAGRYEQY
>TRBJ1-5|TRBV9
ASSVEGYSNQPQH
>TRBJ1-5|TRBV7-2
ASSLIPTGNQPQH
>TRBJ1-5|TRBV7-8
ASSLNLGGPIGPQH
>TRBJ2-2|TRBV18
ASSHEANTGELF
>TRBJ2-5|TRBV7-2
ASSRAGETQY
>TRBJ1-1|TRBV18
ASSVGEDTEAF
>TRBJ1-1|TRBV14
ASSPGMGAEAF
>TRBJ1-3|TRBV4-1
ASSHEGQLLSGNTIY
>TRBJ2-1|TRBV9
ASSVHSGENYNEQF
>TRBJ1-1|TRBV7-9
ASSLDGFRTEAF
>TRBJ1-1|TRBV30
AWSVSPVNTEAF
>TRBJ1-5|TRBV5-5
ASSLAMGAGRNQPQH
>TRBJ2-3|TRBV18
ASSGQDRPDPQY
>TRBJ2-6|TRBV10-3
AISELPGQGAPGANVPT
>TRBJ2-7|TRBV15
ATSPLGGGNEQY
>TRBJ2-1|TRBV30
AYRPAGSYNEQF
>TRBJ2-7|TRBV7-9
ASSQGAGQGEQY
>TRBJ1-2|TRBV28
ASSSAGQGDYGYT